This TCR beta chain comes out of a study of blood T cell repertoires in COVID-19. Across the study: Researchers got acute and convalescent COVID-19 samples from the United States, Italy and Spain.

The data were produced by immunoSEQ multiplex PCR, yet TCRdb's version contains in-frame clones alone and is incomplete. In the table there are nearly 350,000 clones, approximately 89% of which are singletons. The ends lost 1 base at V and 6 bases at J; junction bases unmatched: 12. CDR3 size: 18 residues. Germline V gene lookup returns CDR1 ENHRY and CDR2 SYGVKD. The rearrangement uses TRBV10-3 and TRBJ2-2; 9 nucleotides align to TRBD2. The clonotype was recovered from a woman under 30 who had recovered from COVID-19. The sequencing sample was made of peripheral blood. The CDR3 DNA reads TGTGCCATCAGTGAGTTCGCGGGAGGGCCTATAGGCCCCGGGGAGCTGTTTTTT. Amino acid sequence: CAISEFAGGPIGPGELFF.